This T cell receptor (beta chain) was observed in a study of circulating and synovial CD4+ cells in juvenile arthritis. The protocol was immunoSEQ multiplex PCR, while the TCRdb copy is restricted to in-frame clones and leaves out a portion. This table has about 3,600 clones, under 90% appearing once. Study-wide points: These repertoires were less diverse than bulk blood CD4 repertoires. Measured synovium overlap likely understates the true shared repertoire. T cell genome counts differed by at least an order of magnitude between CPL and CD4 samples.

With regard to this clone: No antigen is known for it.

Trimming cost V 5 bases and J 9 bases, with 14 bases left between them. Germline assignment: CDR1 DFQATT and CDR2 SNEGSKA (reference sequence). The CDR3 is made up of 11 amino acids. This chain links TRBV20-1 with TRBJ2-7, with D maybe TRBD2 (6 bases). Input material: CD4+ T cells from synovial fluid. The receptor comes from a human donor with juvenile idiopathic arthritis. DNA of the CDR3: TGCAGTGCTCCCGCGGGGTTGCGGCAGTACTTC. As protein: CSAPAGLRQYF.